This T cell receptor (beta chain) is drawn from a study of early T cells in non-severe SARS-CoV-2 infection. For the study at large: Sequencing targeted bulk RNA from unsorted whole blood, leaving chains unpaired.

The length of the CDR3 is 16 residues. Trimming took 6 bases from V and 5 from J; bases not matched to a gene: 9. Attachment of unique molecular identifiers was made to individual cDNA molecules. Each CDR3 protein is one row after TCRdb ran MiXCR on the 5' RACE reads. The data show approximately 71,000 distinct CDR3 sequences, roughly 15% seen once. The sequencing sample was made of whole blood. The sequence came from an adult who was a healthcare worker with PCR-confirmed SARS-CoV-2 infection or an uninfected control (not recorded which). This chain uses TRBV12-3 or TRBV12-4 with TRBJ2-3; TRBD2 matches at 12 bases. CDR3: CASRASGGATGDTQYF. In DNA form, the CDR3 reads TGTGCCAGCAGAGCTAGCGGGGGGGCCACTGGAGATACGCAGTATTTT.